These 25 T cell receptor beta chains share one sample of origin, sequenced in a study of blood T cell repertoires in COVID-19. Sequencing was performed with immunoSEQ multiplex PCR; in TCRdb, only in-frame clones are kept and a portion is missing. This table has some 100,000 clones, around 92% appearing once. What was sequenced was peripheral blood. The receptor source for this set is a man aged 45 to 65 with active COVID-19.

This chain connects TRBV28 to TRBJ2-7, with D perhaps matching TRBD1 (6 bases). Germline loops: CDR1 MDHEN, CDR2 SYDVKM. The V end was cut by 3 bases, the J end by 0 bases, with 9 bases between. The CDR3 is 14 amino acids. The DNA of the CDR3 is TGTGCCAGCAGTTTCAGGGACATCTCCTACGAGCAGTACTTC. Protein: CASSFRDISYEQYF.

Points on this clone: A read error may account for a junction end that differs from germline. This chain links TRBV18 with TRBJ2-2; 10 bases are shared with TRBD2. Germline assignment: CDR1 KGHSH and CDR2 LQKENI. The CDR3 spans 16 residues. In DNA form, the CDR3 reads TGTGCCAGCTCCCCACTAGCGGGGACGAACACCGGGGAGCTGTTTTTT. Its translation: CASSPLAGTNTGELFF.

The chain employs TRBV7-3 and TRBJ2-3, with TRBD2 matching over 9 bases. Germline CDR1 SGHTA, CDR2 FQGTGA. The CDR3 loop spans 18 amino acids. V lost 1 base and J lost 5; bases outside the gene matches: 13. CDR3 loop: CASSLKGGGRGSGDTQYF. The CDR3 nucleotides read TGTGCCAGCAGCTTAAAAGGGGGCGGGAGGGGTTCTGGAGATACGCAGTATTTT.

This clone came up once. The V gene is TRBV6-5, the J gene TRBJ2-5, with 8 bases fitting TRBD1. The germline V gene has CDR1 MNHEY and CDR2 SVGAGI. Unmatched junction bases numbered 4, after V lost 2 bases and J lost 2 bases. The length of the CDR3 is 15 residues. CDR3: CASSYVGQAQETQYF. DNA of the CDR3: TGTGCCAGCAGTTACGTGGGACAGGCACAAGAGACCCAGTACTTC.

This rearrangement joins TRBV4-1 to TRBJ1-3; no definite D call. CDR1 is MGHRA, CDR2 YSYEKL, per germline. The CDR3 is 15 residues long. Trimming took 6 bases from V and 0 from J, leaving 12 bases between them. CDR3 bases: TGCGCCAGCAGAGCGGGTGGGCCCTCTGGAAACACCATATATTTT. This codes for CASRAGGPSGNTIYF.

V gene TRBV9 combines with J gene TRBJ2-3; D gene unclear. V dropped 4 bases and J dropped 2 bases, with 11 bases sitting between them. The CDR3 is 14 residues long. Germline V gives CDR1 SGDLS, CDR2 YYNGEE. CDR3 DNA: TGTGCCAGCAGCCAACTTATAGCCACAGATACGCAGTATTTT. Its protein product is CASSQLIATDTQYF. The full variable domain, its missing parts supplied by reference TRBV9 and TRBJ2-3, is DSGVTQTPKHLITATGQRVTLRCSPRSGDLSVYWYQQSLDQGLQFLIQYYNGEERAKGNILERFSAQQFPDLHSELNLSSLELGDSALYFCASSQLIATDTQYFGPGTRLTVL.

The rearrangement links TRBV19 to TRBJ2-7; maybe TRBD1 (6 bases). V was clipped by 6 bases and J by 3 bases, with 9 bases between them. The CDR3 has 12 residues. Germline CDR1 and CDR2: LNHDA and SQIVND (reference sequence). DNA for the CDR3: TGTGCCAGTAGCCTGACAGGCTACGAGCAGTACTTC. It codes for CASSLTGYEQYF.

The chain carries TRBV9 and TRBJ2-3; D ambiguous. The CDR3 has 12 amino acids. The germline V gene encodes CDR1 SGDLS and CDR2 YYNGEE. Trimming stripped 1 base from V and 6 bases from J, with 6 bases between. CDR3 protein: CASSVREDTQYF. In DNA form, the CDR3 reads TGTGCCAGCAGCGTAAGAGAGGATACGCAGTATTTT.

The J gene is TRBJ1-1, the V gene TRBV20-1, with D unclear. Germline CDR1 DFQATT, CDR2 SNEGSKA (reference sequence). Trimming removed 5 bases from V and 5 bases from J, with 9 bases in between. This CDR3 contains 11 residues. CDR3 bases: TGCAGTGCTGAACATGCTACTGAAGCTTTCTTT. Protein product: CSAEHATEAFF.

This rearrangement joins TRBV11-3 to TRBJ2-1, with 8 bases lining up with TRBD2. This CDR3 has 14 amino acids. CDR1 SGHNT and CDR2 YENEEA come from the germline V gene. Trimming cost V 7 bases and J 6 bases; bases outside gene matches: 8. The CDR3 here is CASTLSGTSNEQFF. The CDR3 nucleotides read TGTGCCAGCACCCTGAGCGGGACTAGCAATGAGCAGTTCTTC. Based on the CDR3 plus reference TRBV11-3 and TRBJ2-1, the full variable domain is EAGVVQSPRYKIIEKKQPVAFWCNPISGHNTLYWYLQNLGQGPELLIRYENEEAVDDSQLPKDRFSAERLKGVDSTLKIQPAELGDSAVYLCASTLSGTSNEQFFGPGTRLTVL.

The chain links TRBV6-6 to TRBJ2-7; D perhaps matches TRBD2 (6 bases). The CDR3 has 16 residues. CDR1 and CDR2 (germline): MNHNY, SVGAGI (reference sequence). Trimming removed 0 bases from V and 5 bases from J, with 17 bases in between. The CDR3 DNA reads as TGTGCCAGCAGTTACTCGATCTCGGAGGGGAGCCACGAGCAGTACTTC. The encoded protein is CASSYSISEGSHEQYF.

The chain is built from TRBV6-5 and TRBJ1-2; the match to TRBD1 covers 7 bases. Trimming at V came to 4 bases and at J to 8 bases, leaving 4 bases not matched to a gene. CDR1 and CDR2 (germline): MNHEY, SVGAGI. CDR3 length equals 12 residues. The chain's CDR3 is CASSSRTGGYTF. CDR3 bases: TGTGCCAGCAGTTCCCGGACAGGCGGCTACACCTTC.

V usage is TRBV7-9 and J usage is TRBJ2-1; TRBD2 matches 8 bases. CDR1 is SEHNR, CDR2 FQNEAQ, per germline (reference sequence). V trimming: 5 bases; J trimming: 3 bases; junction bases outside the gene matches: 6. The CDR3 is made up of 15 amino acids. The CDR3 DNA reads as TGTGCCAGCAGCCCACGGGGGGGTTTCTACAATGAGCAGTTCTTC. It yields the protein CASSPRGGFYNEQFF.

J is TRBJ1-1 and V is TRBV28, with D tentatively TRBD1 (5 bases). V gave up 5 bases and J gave up 3 bases, with 13 bases separating them. Germline V CDR1 and CDR2: MDHEN, SYDVKM. The CDR3 length is 14 residues. CDR3 sequence: CASSLGPGYTEAFF. CDR3 nucleotide sequence: TGTGCCAGCAGTCTGGGTCCAGGGTACACTGAAGCTTTCTTT. Together with reference TRBV28 and TRBJ1-1, the CDR3 gives the full variable domain: DVKVTQSSRYLVKRTGEKVFLECVQDMDHENMFWYRQDPGLGLRLIYFSYDVKMKEKGDIPEGYSVSREKKERFSLILESASTNQTSMYLCASSLGPGYTEAFFGQGTRLTVV.

The genes are TRBV12-1 and TRBJ1-6. TRBV12-1 is marked as a pseudogene. The CDR3 sequence is 15 residues long. CDR3 in DNA: TGTGCCAGCAGTCCCTCCCGCGGGCATAATTCACCCCTCCACTTT. Translation gives CASSPSRGHNSPLHF.

This chain links TRBV28 with TRBJ1-5, with D maybe TRBD1 (6 bases). The CDR3 contains 14 residues. V was shortened by 8 bases and J by 4 bases, with 15 bases between the two germline ends. Germline V CDR1 and CDR2: MDHEN, SYDVKM. The CDR3 sequence is CASRVQGTNQPQHF. The CDR3 coding sequence is TGTGCCAGCCGAGTTCAGGGGACAAATCAGCCCCAGCATTTT.

V is TRBV2 and J is TRBJ2-2; no definite D call. The germline gives CDR1 SNHLY, CDR2 FYNNEI. Trimming cost V 0 bases and J 6 bases, with 8 bases left between them. This CDR3 is built from 14 residues. The CDR3 loop reads CASSEAIPPGELFF. The CDR3 nucleotides are TGTGCCAGCAGTGAAGCCATCCCCCCCGGGGAGCTGTTTTTT.

The rearrangement links TRBV7-2 to TRBJ2-5; 7 bases are shared with TRBD2. This CDR3 is built from 14 residues. V lost 0 bases and J lost 4; bases outside the gene matches: 2. In germline, CDR1 is SGHTA, CDR2 FQGNSA. The CDR3 here is CASSLAGGPETQYF. Written as DNA, the CDR3 is TGTGCCAGCAGCTTAGCGGGAGGGCCAGAGACCCAGTACTTC.

The V and J genes are TRBV2 and TRBJ1-5; D call uncertain. Trimming left V 7 bases short and J 0 bases short, with 19 bases between. The CDR3 spans 17 residues. The germline gives CDR1 SNHLY, CDR2 FYNNEI. CDR3 sequence (DNA): TGTGCCAGCACCAAAGACACAACCGTTTATAGCAATCAGCCCCAGCATTTT. It translates to CASTKDTTVYSNQPQHF.

The chain is built from TRBV20-1 and TRBJ2-3, with unresolved D. Per the germline V gene, CDR1 is DFQATT and CDR2 is SNEGSKA (reference sequence). V was pared by 3 bases and J by 2 bases, with 15 bases between. The CDR3 loop spans 15 amino acids. CDR3: CSASDGGVVTDTQYF. In DNA form, the CDR3 reads TGCAGTGCTAGTGATGGCGGTGTGGTCACAGATACGCAGTATTTT.

The chain uses TRBV2 and TRBJ2-7; 10 nucleotides match TRBD2. After removal of 3 bases from V and 4 bases from J, the junction contained 3 bases not matched to a gene. The CDR3 spans 14 residues. Germline V gene lookup returns CDR1 SNHLY and CDR2 FYNNEI. CDR3 protein: CASSDWTSGYEQYF. The CDR3 DNA follows: TGTGCCAGCAGTGATTGGACTAGCGGATACGAGCAGTACTTC.

The count of this clone is one. This chain joins TRBV18 and TRBJ2-7, with TRBD2 matching over 8 bases. Germline V gene data show CDR1 as KGHSH and CDR2 as LQKENI. This CDR3 spans 15 amino acids. V was pared by 2 bases and J by 5 bases, with 8 bases of the junction left unmatched. CDR3 protein: CASSPKTSGSHEQYF. CDR3 bases: TGTGCCAGCTCACCAAAGACGAGCGGGAGTCACGAGCAGTACTTC. Combining the CDR3 with reference TRBV18 and TRBJ2-7 gives the whole variable domain NAGVMQNPRHLVRRRGQEARLRCSPMKGHSHVYWYRQLPEEGLKFMVYLQKENIIDESGMPKERFSAEFPKEGPSILRIQQVVRGDSAAYFCASSPKTSGSHEQYFGPGTRLTVT.

This clone has a single count. The chain uses TRBV28 and TRBJ2-3; the match to TRBD2 covers 13 bases. After removal of 10 bases from V and 4 bases from J, the junction contained 8 bases not matched to a gene. The germline V gene has CDR1 MDHEN and CDR2 SYDVKM. This CDR3 spans 15 amino acids. CDR3 region: CATQLAGGMADTQYF. The CDR3 DNA reads as TGTGCCACCCAACTAGCGGGAGGGATGGCAGATACGCAGTATTTT.

Only one count was recorded for this clone. The chain is built from TRBV23-1 and TRBJ2-1; maybe TRBD1 (6 bases). TRBV23-1 is recorded as an ORF, its role being uncertain. The ends were cut back, 6 bases at V and 8 bases at J, with 23 bases in the middle. The CDR3 loop spans 16 amino acids. The CDR3 coding sequence is TGCGCCAGCAGACACAGGGACAAGCGCGATTTCGATGAGCAGTTCTTC. Translation: CASRHRDKRDFDEQFF.

The chain links TRBV7-9 to TRBJ2-3, with 10 bases aligning to TRBD2. Per the germline V gene, CDR1 is SEHNR and CDR2 is FQNEAQ (reference sequence). The CDR3 is 14 amino acids. Trimming took 5 bases from V and 6 from J; bases not matched to a gene: 5. This chain's CDR3 is CASSRAGGPDTQYF. The CDR3 nucleotides read TGTGCCAGCAGCCGAGCGGGAGGGCCGGATACGCAGTATTTT.